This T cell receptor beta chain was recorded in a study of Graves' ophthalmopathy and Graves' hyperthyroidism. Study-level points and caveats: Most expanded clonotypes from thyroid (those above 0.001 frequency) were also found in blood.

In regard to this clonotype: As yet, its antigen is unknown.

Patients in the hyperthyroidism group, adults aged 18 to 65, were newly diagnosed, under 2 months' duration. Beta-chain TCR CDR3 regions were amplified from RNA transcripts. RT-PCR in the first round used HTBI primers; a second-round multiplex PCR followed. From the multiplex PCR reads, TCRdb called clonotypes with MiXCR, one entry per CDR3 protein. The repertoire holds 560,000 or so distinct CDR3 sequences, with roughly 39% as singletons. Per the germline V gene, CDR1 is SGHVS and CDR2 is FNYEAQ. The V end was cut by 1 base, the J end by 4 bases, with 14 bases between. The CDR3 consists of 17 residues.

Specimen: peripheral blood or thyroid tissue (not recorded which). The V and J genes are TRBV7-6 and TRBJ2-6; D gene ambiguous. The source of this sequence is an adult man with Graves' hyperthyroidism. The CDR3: CASSLGVPGAGANVLTF. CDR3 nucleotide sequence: TGTGCCAGCAGCTTAGGTGTGCCAGGCGCGGGGGCCAACGTCCTGACTTTC.